Below, one T cell receptor (beta chain) is given with its context. No antigen is known for it. Germline V gene data show CDR1 as SNHLY and CDR2 as FYNNEI. V was shortened by 7 bases and J by 5 bases, with 12 bases between the two germline ends. The CDR3 runs to 13 residues. The data were obtained in a study of identical twins. The study's findings and limits: Where beta out-of-frame sequences were concerned, excess twin sharing was weaker. For cord blood, abundant beta clonotypes had fewer insertions, unlike memory repertoires, which showed none.

TCRdb analysed the 5' RACE reads with MiXCR anew, one entry per CDR3 protein. In the table there are 200,000 to 250,000 distinct CDR3 sequences, 7.5% of which are singletons. These same records also appear under a second study, on yellow fever vaccine responses in identical twins.

The chain uses TRBV2 and TRBJ2-1; D gene ambiguous. The receptor comes from a woman aged 18-29 years in good health. The sample consisted of CD8+ T cells sorted from blood. The CDR3 DNA sequence: TGTGCCAGCAAACCGTCGGTCGACAATGAGCAGTTCTTC. Its translation: CASKPSVDNEQFF.